The 5 T cell receptor beta chains presented below share a single source sample, sequenced in a study of technical replicates of blood from several donors. Profiled with immunoSEQ multiplex PCR; TCRdb holds only in-frame clones, not every one. The sample lists under 15,000 clones, around 79% occurring once. The sequencing input was PBMCs. These receptors were taken from a human donor in good health.

This clone was seen more than once but under ten times. The V gene is TRBV30, the J gene TRBJ2-4; unclear D gene. The germline V and J ends were trimmed by 7 bases and 1 base, with 11 bases remaining between them. Looked up from germline, CDR1 is GTSNPN and CDR2 is SVGIG (reference sequence). The CDR3 consists of 13 residues. The DNA for the CDR3 is TGTGCCTTTTCCCCCGGGGCCAAAAACATTCAGTACTTC. Translated: CAFSPGAKNIQYF.

The chain joins TRBV28 to TRBJ2-7; a possible D gene is TRBD2 (6 bases). CDR3 length: 15 amino acids. V was cut by 2 bases and J by 0 bases, with 11 bases left in between. CDR1 and CDR2 (germline): MDHEN, SYDVKM. Written as DNA, the CDR3 is TGTGCCAGCAGTTTACTCGGGGACTTCTCCTACGAGCAGTACTTC. It encodes CASSLLGDFSYEQYF.

The rearrangement links TRBV9 to TRBJ2-1; D is perhaps TRBD2 (5 bases). CDR3 length: 15 residues. V lost 0 bases and J 2 bases, leaving 9 bases between the germline ends. Germline V gene lookup returns CDR1 SGDLS and CDR2 YYNGEE. The CDR3 sequence is CASSVGGSTYNEQFF. The CDR3 nucleotides are TGTGCCAGCAGCGTAGGAGGGAGTACCTACAATGAGCAGTTCTTC.

The genes are TRBV27 and TRBJ1-1; perhaps TRBD1 as D (6 bases). V lost 3 bases, J lost 6 bases, and 17 bases lay in between. CDR1 is MNHEY and CDR2 is SMNVEV in the germline V gene (reference sequence). The CDR3 sequence is 15 residues long. CDR3 nucleotide sequence: TGTGCCAGCAGTTTGGACGGCCCACAGGGTGCTGAAGCTTTCTTT. Its protein is CASSLDGPQGAEAFF.

This chain connects TRBV18 to TRBJ2-3, with a weak D call TRBD2 (6 bases). Germline V CDR1 and CDR2: KGHSH, LQKENI. This CDR3 region has 14 residues. Between the trimmed V and J ends, which lost 6 bases and 1 base, there was a span of 11 bases. The CDR3 bases are TGTGCCAGCTCGCCCGGGGAGGGCACAGATACGCAGTATTTT. It specifies CASSPGEGTDTQYF.